Listed below are T cell receptor beta chains from one sample, sequenced in a study of blood T cell repertoires in COVID-19. Measured with immunoSEQ multiplex PCR; TCRdb has only the in-frame clones, and not every one. The sample holds around 45,000 clones; roughly nine tenths are singletons and the top ten take about 9%. The source material was peripheral blood. The receptors come from a human donor in a cohort sampled during active COVID-19. Both conserved end residues are trimmed from each CDR3.

J: TRBJ1-6
V: TRBV19
CDR3: ASKREGTGFTPLH

J: TRBJ2-7
V: TRBV7-3
CDR3: ATHAAQINSYEQY

J: TRBJ2-7
V: TRBV7-2
CDR3: ASSLGATGSYEQY

J: TRBJ2-7
V: TRBV7-2
CDR3: ASSPGTGSHEQY

J: TRBJ1-5
V: TRBV5-1
CDR3: ASSLAPDQPQH

J: TRBJ1-5
V: TRBV2
CDR3: ASRAGILISGLFNQPQH

J: TRBJ2-1
V: TRBV27
CDR3: ASSFQGVRSYEQF

J: TRBJ2-7
V: TRBV24-1
CDR3: ATSDIGVVTGGDEQY

J: TRBJ2-2
V: TRBV6-1
CDR3: ASSEAGRQGGELF

J: TRBJ2-2
V: TRBV3-1/TRBV3-2
CDR3: ASSRGAGELF

J: TRBJ2-5
V: TRBV19
CDR3: ASSTSGTGAGETQY

J: TRBJ1-1
V: TRBV19
CDR3: ASSKGVGNTEAF

J: TRBJ2-7
V: TRBV21-1
CDR3: ASSKAEGRGSTPY

J: TRBJ2-7
V: TRBV11-2
CDR3: ASSLKVGTGVTVEQY

J: TRBJ1-2
V: TRBV5-8
CDR3: ASSLDRDYGYT

J: TRBJ2-5
V: TRBV4-3
CDR3: ASSPRVAGGETQY

J: TRBJ1-2
V: TRBV2
CDR3: ASVKMGGHGYT

J: TRBJ1-1
V: TRBV4-1
CDR3: ASSQARLLTNTEAF

J: TRBJ2-7
V: TRBV6-6
CDR3: ASSYGTGDYYEQY

J: TRBJ2-5
V: TRBV25-1
CDR3: ASSEDEGDDRVTETQY

J: TRBJ2-1
V: TRBV18
CDR3: ASSLGGGDNEQF

J: TRBJ1-2
V: TRBV18
CDR3: ASSPGPNYGYT

J: TRBJ1-4
V: TRBV6-1
CDR3: ASSDGGRSNEKLF

J: TRBJ2-5
V: TRBV28
CDR3: ATLVTQGAQETQY

J: TRBJ1-1
V: TRBV3-1/TRBV3-2
CDR3: ASSQALNTEAF

J: TRBJ2-1
V: TRBV7-3
CDR3: ASSPTPSQGSNEQF

J: TRBJ1-6
V: TRBV6-5
CDR3: ASSISGQGNSPLH

J: TRBJ1-3
V: TRBV6-6
CDR3: ASSTHSTGSGNTIY

J: TRBJ1-1
V: TRBV4-3
CDR3: ASSQWTVENTEAF

J: TRBJ2-5
V: TRBV12-3/TRBV12-4
CDR3: ASRGQETQY

J: TRBJ2-7
V: TRBV6-5
CDR3: ASSLKTGVREQY

J: TRBJ1-1
V: TRBV6-6
CDR3: ASETYNTEAF

J: TRBJ2-7
V: TRBV3-1/TRBV3-2
CDR3: ASSQDLVFGLETYEQY

J: TRBJ2-7
V: TRBV30
CDR3: AWGQGLPYEQY

J: TRBJ2-5
V: TRBV7-2
CDR3: ASSDPGRDLQETQY

J: TRBJ2-3
V: TRBV9
CDR3: ASSLGGDTQY

J: TRBJ2-7
V: TRBV12-5
CDR3: ASGPGRVHEQY

J: TRBJ2-3
V: TRBV27
CDR3: ASSLGRTTDTQY

J: TRBJ2-2
V: TRBV4-1
CDR3: ASDPGTGLAGELF

J: TRBJ2-3
V: TRBV6-6
CDR3: ASSYEQPDTDTQY

J: TRBJ2-1
V: TRBV7-2
CDR3: ASSLGRRGYEQF